The 22 T cell receptor beta chains given below trace back to one sample, sequenced in a study of T-cell reconstitution after alpha-beta-depleted transplantation in children. Preparation of the TCRbeta library was carried out with unique molecular identifiers. TCRdb itself ran the PCR reads through MiXCR, one entry per CDR3 protein. Among approximately 980,000 distinct CDR3 sequences, about 29% were seen once, and the ten largest hold roughly 28%. Specimen: PBMCs, mostly from graft donor cells, collected 360 days after TCRalphabeta/CD19-depleted stem cell transplant. The receptors were sampled from a boy younger than two who had a stem cell transplant for SCID, so the T cells may come from the graft donor.

The rearrangement joins TRBV10-3 to TRBJ2-1; 11 bases are shared with TRBD1. Germline lookup yields CDR1 ENHRY and CDR2 SYGVKD. Germline trimming cut 5 bases from V and 9 bases from J; bases unmatched to any gene: 6. There are 14 residues in the CDR3. CDR3 coding DNA: TGTGCCATCAGTCCGGGACAGGGGGTCGGTGAGCAGTTCTTC. Translation: CAISPGQGVGEQFF.

This clonotype was seen many times. The V and J genes are TRBV12-3 or TRBV12-4 and TRBJ2-7; the D gene is possibly TRBD2 (6 bases). Trimming removed 3 bases at V and 4 bases at J, with 13 bases between. The CDR3 runs to 14 residues. CDR3 loop: CASSFSGTQYEQYF. In DNA form, the CDR3 reads TGTGCCAGCAGTTTTAGCGGTACACAGTACGAGCAGTACTTC.

This clonotype was observed many times. V is TRBV20-1 and J is TRBJ1-2; possibly TRBD1 for D (6 bases). CDR3 size: 12 residues. Trimming stripped 4 bases from V and 10 bases from J, with 16 bases between. Germline V gene sequence: CDR1 DFQATT, CDR2 SNEGSKA (reference sequence). CDR3 protein: CSANPFQGNYTF. In DNA, the CDR3 is TGCAGTGCTAACCCATTCCAGGGGAACTACACCTTC.

This clonotype has at least ten counts. The J gene is TRBJ2-5, the V gene TRBV29-1; TRBD2 matches 9 bases. J gave up 0 bases and V 2 bases, and 4 bases lay outside the gene matches. The CDR3 is 15 amino acids. Germline V gene data show CDR1 as SQVTM and CDR2 as ANQGSEA. This chain's CDR3 is CSVEKTSGYQETQYF. The CDR3 bases are TGCAGCGTTGAAAAGACTAGCGGATACCAAGAGACCCAGTACTTC.

This clonotype was seen many times. This chain uses TRBV3-1 with TRBJ2-5; the D gene is possibly TRBD2 (6 bases). The CDR3 loop spans 17 amino acids. V was trimmed by 3 bases and J by 1 base, leaving 18 bases between them. Germline loops: CDR1 LGHDT, CDR2 YNNKEL (reference sequence). Here the CDR3 DNA reads TGTGCCAGCAGCCACCCCTTACCCAGCGGGCTCCAAGAGACCCAGTACTTC. It specifies CASSHPLPSGLQETQYF.

V usage is TRBV2 and J usage is TRBJ2-5; 7 bases line up with TRBD1. The CDR3 length is 15 residues. CDR1 and CDR2 (germline): SNHLY, FYNNEI. The V gene end was trimmed by 1 base and the J gene end by 3 bases; junction bases not matched to a gene: 5. CDR3 nucleotides: TGTGCCAGCAGTGAAGAGACGACAGGGAAAGAGACCCAGTACTTC. Its protein is CASSEETTGKETQYF.

The CDR3 bases are TGCGCCAGCAGCCAAGATTTCGGGGCAGGGGGAACTGAAGCTTTCTTT. Its translation: CASSQDFGAGGTEAFF. The chain employs TRBV4-1 and TRBJ1-1, with TRBD1 identical over 7 bases. The germline V gene encodes CDR1 MGHRA and CDR2 YSYEKL. V gave up 0 bases and J gave up 5 bases; unmatched junction bases: 9. The CDR3 is 16 residues long.

This clonotype was seen a few times. The chain employs TRBV6-5 and TRBJ2-1; D unresolved. The length of the CDR3 is 14 residues. Trimming left V 0 bases short and J 1 base short, with 4 bases between. From germline, CDR1 is MNHEY and CDR2 SVGAGI. CDR3 nucleotides: TGTGCCAGCAGTTACTCGGGGTCCTACAATGAGCAGTTCTTC. Protein: CASSYSGSYNEQFF.

V is TRBV4-3 and J is TRBJ1-6, with D perhaps matching TRBD1 (5 bases). Germline values: CDR1 LGHNA, CDR2 YSLEER. The CDR3 contains 17 residues. Trimming left V 1 base short and J 10 bases short, with 20 bases between. CDR3 in amino acids: CASSQGGGGDLWSPLHF. As DNA, the CDR3 is TGCGCCAGCAGCCAAGGGGGAGGCGGGGACCTTTGGTCACCCCTCCACTTT.

This chain connects TRBV15 to TRBJ2-7; 9 positions agree with TRBD1. Germline V gene sequence: CDR1 LNHNV, CDR2 YYDKDF (reference sequence). The V and J ends lost 5 bases and 2 bases, in that order; junction bases with no gene match: 7. The CDR3 length is 15 residues. The CDR3 loop reads CATSRGQGSTYEQYF. CDR3 bases: TGTGCCACCAGCCGAGGACAGGGGAGTACCTACGAGCAGTACTTC.

The chain joins TRBV20-1 to TRBJ2-1, with 13 bases fitting TRBD2. The germline V gene encodes CDR1 DFQATT and CDR2 SNEGSKA (reference sequence). There are 18 residues in the CDR3. J was trimmed by 2 bases and V by 0 bases; bases with no gene match: 7. The CDR3 bases are TGCAGTGCTAGAGATGGAACTAGCGGGGGGGGCACCTACAATGAGCAGTTCTTC. It is translated as CSARDGTSGGGTYNEQFF.

This clonotype turned up a few times. V usage is TRBV5-5 and J usage is TRBJ2-2, with D possibly matching TRBD2 (7 bases). The CDR3 consists of 15 residues. The germline CDR1 and CDR2 sequences are SGHKS and YYEKEE (reference sequence). The V end was cut by 4 bases, the J end by 1 base, with 11 bases between. DNA of the CDR3: TGTGCCAGCAGCAGCGGGACAATGAACACCGGGGAGCTGTTTTTT. Amino acid sequence: CASSSGTMNTGELFF.

The V gene is TRBV7-9, the J gene TRBJ2-3; D is perhaps TRBD2 (6 bases). The V end lost 4 bases, the J end lost 0 bases, and 11 bases lay between the germline ends. This CDR3 region has 15 residues. Germline CDR1 SEHNR, CDR2 FQNEAQ (reference sequence). The CDR3 protein is CASSSGTQSTDTQYF. CDR3 coding DNA: TGTGCCAGCAGCTCCGGGACTCAAAGCACAGATACGCAGTATTTT.

This clonotype was seen more than once but under ten times. The V gene is TRBV20-1, the J gene TRBJ2-3, with D perhaps TRBD1 (5 bases). V shed 1 base and J shed 2 bases, with 10 bases lying between them. Germline CDR1 is DFQATT and CDR2 is SNEGSKA (reference sequence). CDR3 length equals 14 residues. CDR3 sequence: CSARGRQLTDTQYF. For the CDR3, the DNA is TGCAGTGCTAGAGGGCGACAGCTCACAGATACGCAGTATTTT.

The V and J genes are TRBV5-6 and TRBJ1-3; D perhaps matches TRBD1 (5 bases). Trimming pared 0 bases from V and 10 bases from J, leaving 11 bases between. The CDR3 runs 13 residues. Germline lookup yields CDR1 SGHDT and CDR2 YYEEEE. For the CDR3, the DNA is TGTGCCAGCAGCTTGGAACAGGCCGGGACCATATATTTT. Encoded protein: CASSLEQAGTIYF.

The genes are TRBV20-1 and TRBJ2-1; 8 bases map to TRBD2. This CDR3 contains 15 residues. Trimming at V came to 6 bases and at J to 5 bases, leaving 12 bases not matched to a gene. Germline CDR1 and CDR2: DFQATT and SNEGSKA (reference sequence). The DNA of the CDR3 is TGCAGTGCCTACTCGGGGGGGCCTTTGAACAATGAGCAGTTCTTC. As protein: CSAYSGGPLNNEQFF.

This chain joins TRBV30 and TRBJ1-2; D might be TRBD1 (5 bases). Trimming left V 4 bases short and J 8 bases short, with 14 bases between. CDR3 length equals 12 residues. Germline loops: CDR1 GTSNPN, CDR2 SVGIG (reference sequence). The chain's CDR3 is CAWNVGVGGYTF. DNA of the CDR3: TGTGCCTGGAACGTAGGGGTAGGAGGCTACACCTTC.

This clonotype was seen once. The chain has TRBV24-1 and TRBJ2-3; 9 bases map to TRBD1. The CDR3 length is 17 residues. CDR1 is KGHDR, CDR2 SFDVKD, per germline. J was trimmed by 4 bases and V by 4 bases; bases with no gene match: 11. DNA of the CDR3: TGTGCCACCAGTGAACGCACAGGGGGCAGATTGGCAGATACGCAGTATTTT. This sequence encodes CATSERTGGRLADTQYF.

The CDR3 is CSAQGDYPWTQYF. The CDR3 DNA sequence: TGCAGTGCCCAGGGAGACTACCCGTGGACCCAGTACTTC. J is TRBJ2-5 and V is TRBV20-1; either TRBD1 or TRBD2 may fit D (5 bases each). The CDR3 length is 13 residues. V was clipped by 6 bases and J by 7 bases, with 18 bases between them. In germline, CDR1 is DFQATT, CDR2 SNEGSKA (reference sequence).

The gene calls are TRBV10-3 and TRBJ2-3; 9 nucleotides line up with TRBD2. Trimming took 8 bases from V and 5 from J; bases not matched to a gene: 11. The CDR3 runs to 15 residues. Germline V gene sequence: CDR1 ENHRY, CDR2 SYGVKD. CDR3 protein: CAISASGTKGDTQYF. DNA of the CDR3: TGTGCCATCTCGGCTAGCGGGACAAAAGGAGATACGCAGTATTTT.

This clonotype was counted a few times. This sequence joins TRBV7-8 and TRBJ2-2; a possible D gene is TRBD1 (6 bases). Germline CDR1 is SGHVS and CDR2 is FQNEAQ. CDR3 size: 15 residues. V lost 2 bases to trimming and J lost 4 bases, with 11 bases between them. DNA of the CDR3: TGTGCCAGCAGCTTAACACGGACAGTCACCGGGGAGCTGTTTTTT. Its translation: CASSLTRTVTGELFF.

The table lists this clonotype with many counts. The chain has TRBV29-1 and TRBJ2-4; D unclear. The V gene's germline CDR1 is SQVTM and CDR2 ANQGSEA. The V end was cut by 5 bases, the J end by 0 bases, with 11 bases between. This CDR3 contains 14 residues. CDR3 sequence reads: CSVLGLLAKNIQYF. In DNA form, the CDR3 reads TGCAGCGTTTTAGGGCTTTTAGCCAAAAACATTCAGTACTTC. The full variable domain, completed using reference TRBV29-1 and TRBJ2-4, is SAVISQKPSRDICQRGTSLTIQCQVDSQVTMMFWYRQQPGQSLTLIATANQGSEATYESGFVIDKFPISRPNLTFSTLTVSNMSPEDSSIYLCSVLGLLAKNIQYFGAGTRLSVL.